The 25 T cell receptor beta chains presented below share a single source sample, sequenced in a study of cytomegalovirus exposure and HLA in healthy donors. The PCR had 60 Vbeta and 13 Jbeta primers. The assay was immunoSEQ multiplex PCR, and TCRdb's table has in-frame clones only and misses some. The sample yields about 130,000 clones, around three quarters seen once. Specimen: PBMCs. The receptors originated from a woman aged 50 to 60 in good health and CMV-seronegative.

The rearrangement joins TRBV4-1 to TRBJ2-7, with 11 bases that match TRBD2. CDR1 and CDR2 (germline): MGHRA, YSYEKL. V dropped 8 bases and J dropped 6; count of bases not matched to a gene: 9. The CDR3 extends over 14 amino acids. Here the CDR3 DNA reads TGCGCCAGCTCGGTAGCGGGAGGGCCTGGCGAGCAGTACGTC. Translating gives CASSVAGGPGEQYV.

The V call is TRBV28, the J call TRBJ1-1; TRBD1 aligns across 7 bases. Germline trimming cut 8 bases from V and 1 base from J; bases unmatched to any gene: 10. Germline loops: CDR1 MDHEN, CDR2 SYDVKM. The CDR3 spans 15 residues. The CDR3 DNA is TGTGCCAGCCGACAGGGAAAGTTCGGGAACACTGAAGCTTTCTTT. Translated, it gives CASRQGKFGNTEAFF.

The V gene is TRBV7-3, the J gene TRBJ2-3; 7 bases agree with TRBD2. CDR1 and CDR2 from the germline V gene are SGHTA and FQGTGA. V lost 0 bases to trimming and J lost 2 bases; unmatched junction nucleotides: 5. This CDR3 has 16 amino acids. This CDR3 reads CASSLTGGGNTDTQYF. In DNA, the CDR3 is TGTGCCAGCAGCTTAACTGGGGGAGGGAACACAGATACGCAGTATTTT.

The chain couples TRBV19 to TRBJ2-4; D is possibly TRBD2 (6 bases). V gave up 6 bases and J gave up 2 bases, with 8 bases separating them. Germline V gene sequence: CDR1 LNHDA, CDR2 SQIVND (reference sequence). The CDR3 sequence is 13 residues long. The chain's CDR3 is CASRRDSKNIQYF. The CDR3 DNA sequence: TGTGCCAGTAGACGGGACTCCAAAAACATTCAGTACTTC.

As to this clone: The junction does not match germline at one end; this may be a read error. The chain links TRBV7-7 to TRBJ2-2; a possible D gene is TRBD1 (5 bases). This CDR3 is built from 15 residues. CDR1 SSHAT and CDR2 FNYEAQ come from the germline V gene (reference sequence). CDR3 sequence: CASSPDLGHTGELFF. The CDR3 DNA reads TGTGCTAGCAGCCCTGACTTGGGGCACACCGGGGAGCTGTTTTTT.

The chain has TRBV4-1 and TRBJ1-1, with a weak D call TRBD1 (5 bases). Germline loops: CDR1 MGHRA, CDR2 YSYEKL. The ends were cut back, 0 bases at V and 1 base at J, with 15 bases in the middle. This CDR3 is 17 amino acids long. CDR3 residues: CASSQDSGRQTNTEAFF. The CDR3 DNA reads as TGCGCCAGCAGCCAAGATTCCGGAAGACAGACGAACACTGAAGCTTTCTTT.

The genes are TRBV11-2 and TRBJ2-7; 7 positions agree with TRBD2. The CDR3 consists of 14 residues. Per the germline V gene, CDR1 is SGHAT and CDR2 is FQNNGV. With 5 bases clipped from V and 7 bases from J, the junction kept 11 bases outside the gene matches. CDR3 DNA: TGTGCCAGCAGCGGACCAGCGGGAACTCTAGAGCAGTACTTC. Protein: CASSGPAGTLEQYF.

The genes are TRBV7-9 and TRBJ2-5; 9 bases match TRBD1. Germline-derived CDR1 and CDR2 are SEHNR and FQNEAQ (reference sequence). Trimming took 1 base from V and 4 from J; bases not matched to a gene: 4. The CDR3 totals 15 residues. CDR3 in DNA: TGTGCCAGCAGCTTAGGACAGGGGGGGAGAGAGACCCAGTACTTC. Its translation: CASSLGQGGRETQYF.

The chain couples TRBV7-2 to TRBJ2-7; 9 nucleotides line up with TRBD1. Germline V lookup: CDR1 SGHTA, CDR2 FQGNSA. With 5 bases clipped from V and 4 bases from J, the junction kept 9 bases outside the gene matches. The CDR3 extends over 15 amino acids. CDR3 nucleotides: TGTGCCAGCAGCGCCGCCCGGGACAGGGTGTACGAGCAGTACTTC. Amino acids: CASSAARDRVYEQYF.

V usage is TRBV27 and J usage is TRBJ2-1; TRBD1 matches 11 bases. Germline CDR1 MNHEY, CDR2 SMNVEV (reference sequence). V trimming: 6 bases; J trimming: 5 bases; junction bases outside the gene matches: 9. The CDR3 runs to 16 residues. The CDR3 reads CASSPRLGQGDNEQFF. The CDR3 coding sequence is TGTGCCAGCAGCCCCCGCCTGGGACAGGGGGACAATGAGCAGTTCTTC.

The chain links TRBV19 to TRBJ1-5; 8 nucleotides align to TRBD1. Unmatched junction bases numbered 6, after V lost 1 base and J lost 7 bases. The CDR3 consists of 15 residues. In germline, CDR1 is LNHDA, CDR2 SQIVND (reference sequence). The CDR3 reads CASSIGTGKDQPQHF. CDR3 nucleotide sequence: TGTGCCAGTAGTATAGGGACAGGGAAGGACCAGCCCCAGCATTTT.

The chain links TRBV7-6 to TRBJ2-7, with 14 bases lining up with TRBD2. This CDR3 is built from 16 residues. Per the germline V gene, CDR1 is SGHVS and CDR2 is FNYEAQ. After removal of 5 bases from V and 5 bases from J, the junction contained 8 bases not matched to a gene. The CDR3 spells CASSKGLAGATDEQYF. Here the CDR3 DNA reads TGTGCCAGCAGCAAGGGACTAGCGGGAGCCACGGACGAGCAGTACTTC.

The chain has TRBV7-6 and TRBJ2-1; TRBD2 matches at 7 bases. With 5 bases clipped from V and 10 bases from J, the junction kept 8 bases outside the gene matches. CDR3 size: 13 residues. Germline CDR1 SGHVS, CDR2 FNYEAQ. CDR3 region: CASSPRGVEEQFF. CDR3 sequence (DNA): TGTGCCAGCAGCCCCCGGGGGGTGGAAGAGCAGTTCTTC.

The chain is built from TRBV27 and TRBJ1-2; 10 bases are a match to TRBD1. Trimming took 6 bases from V and 6 from J; bases not matched to a gene: 4. Germline CDR1 reads MNHEY; CDR2 reads SMNVEV (reference sequence). The CDR3 is made up of 13 amino acids. The CDR3 coding sequence is TGTGCCAGCAGCCCGGGACAGGGGAATGGCTACACCTTC. It is translated as CASSPGQGNGYTF.

The chain has TRBV6-6 and TRBJ2-7; TRBD1 might be the D (6 bases). Germline CDR1 MNHNY, CDR2 SVGAGI (reference sequence). The CDR3 is 16 residues long. The V end was cut by 0 bases, the J end by 4 bases, with 16 bases between. The CDR3 DNA sequence: TGTGCCAGCAGTTACTCCCACCCCTCAACAGGGTACGAGCAGTACGTC. Translating gives CASSYSHPSTGYEQYV.

CDR3 nucleotides: TGTGCCAGCAGCGTAGCACAATTCAACGGCTACACCTTC. Its protein product is CASSVAQFNGYTF. The chain couples TRBV9 to TRBJ1-2; D uncertain. V was cut by 0 bases and J by 8 bases, with 11 bases left in between. CDR3 length equals 13 residues. Germline V gives CDR1 SGDLS, CDR2 YYNGEE.

The chain carries TRBV30 and TRBJ1-4, with D possibly being TRBD1 (5 bases). The CDR3 contains 14 residues. V was shortened by 3 bases and J by 5 bases, with 13 bases between the two germline ends. Germline CDR1 GTSNPN, CDR2 SVGIG (reference sequence). CDR3 region: CAWSGGTVNEKLFF. Here the CDR3 DNA reads TGTGCCTGGAGCGGGGGGACGGTGAATGAAAAACTGTTTTTT. Together with reference TRBV30 and TRBJ1-4, the CDR3 gives the full variable domain: SQTIHQWPATLVQPVGSPLSLECTVEGTSNPNLYWYRQAAGRGLQLLFYSVGIGQISSEVPQNLSASRPQDRQFILSSKKLLLSDSGFYLCAWSGGTVNEKLFFGSGTQLSVL.

This chain connects TRBV4-1 to TRBJ1-2; 8 nucleotides agree with TRBD1. With 2 bases clipped from V and 5 bases from J, the junction kept 7 bases outside the gene matches. The CDR3 consists of 15 residues. CDR1 and CDR2 from the germline V gene are MGHRA and YSYEKL. The CDR3 protein is CASSQPGGKGYGYTF. DNA for the CDR3: TGCGCCAGCAGCCAACCAGGGGGCAAGGGTTATGGCTACACCTTC.

The V call is TRBV11-2, the J call TRBJ1-5, with D tentatively TRBD1 (5 bases). Per the germline V gene, CDR1 is SGHAT and CDR2 is FQNNGV. Trimming cost V 1 base and J 0 bases, with 7 bases left between them. The CDR3 has 15 residues. In nucleotides, the CDR3 is TGTGCCAGCAGCTTAGGGGGCCGTAGCAATCAGCCCCAGCATTTT. Amino acids: CASSLGGRSNQPQHF.

The J gene is TRBJ2-1, the V gene TRBV29-1, with D possibly being TRBD2 (6 bases). Trimming removed 5 bases at V and 0 bases at J, with 14 bases between. Germline lookup yields CDR1 SQVTM and CDR2 ANQGSEA. The CDR3 sequence is 15 residues long. The CDR3 is CSVRAGGSSYNEQFF. The CDR3 nucleotides read TGCAGCGTTCGGGCCGGAGGGAGCTCCTACAATGAGCAGTTCTTC.

This chain uses TRBV28 with TRBJ2-5; D remains ambiguous. Germline V gene sequence: CDR1 MDHEN, CDR2 SYDVKM. The CDR3 covers 11 residues. Deletions cut 9 bases from V and 4 bases from J, with 9 bases between. This CDR3 is CASRSLETQYF. CDR3 DNA: TGTGCCAGTAGAAGCCTAGAGACCCAGTACTTC.

In its sample, this clone was seen once. The chain employs TRBV10-3 and TRBJ1-1; 9 bases are a match to TRBD1. V gave up 7 bases and J gave up 5 bases; unmatched junction bases: 5. The germline gives CDR1 ENHRY, CDR2 SYGVKD. The CDR3 covers 13 residues. Written as DNA, the CDR3 is TGTGCCATCACTCGGGACAGGGTTACTGAAGCTTTCTTT. Amino acids: CAITRDRVTEAFF.

The chain joins TRBV6-5 to TRBJ2-3; TRBD2 matches 10 bases. The V segment lost 10 bases and the J segment 2 bases; nucleotides outside the gene matches: 6. Germline CDR1 is MNHEY and CDR2 is SVGAGI. The CDR3 covers 14 residues. The CDR3 spells CATKREGTTDTQYF. The CDR3 DNA reads TGTGCCACCAAGCGGGAGGGGACCACAGATACGCAGTATTTT.

The chain employs TRBV5-1 and TRBJ2-7; no clear D. CDR3 length: 15 amino acids. CDR1 is SGHRS and CDR2 is YFSETQ in the germline V gene. Trimming left V 5 bases short and J 7 bases short, with 22 bases between. CDR3 residues: CASRHYSESLGEQYF. Here the CDR3 DNA reads TGCGCCAGCAGACACTACTCGGAATCACTCGGGGAGCAGTACTTC.

This rearrangement joins TRBV10-3 to TRBJ1-3, with TRBD1 as a possible D gene (5 bases). With 4 bases removed from V and 3 bases from J, the gap between germline ends came to 10 bases. The CDR3 is made up of 14 amino acids. From germline, CDR1 is ENHRY and CDR2 SYGVKD. The CDR3 coding sequence is TGTGCCATCAGTGCCTCCAGGGATGGAAACACCATATATTTT. Amino acid sequence: CAISASRDGNTIYF.